The rows below give T cell receptor beta chains drawn from one sample of a study of cytotoxic CD8 clonotypes in ibrutinib-treated CLL. Sequencing was performed with immunoSEQ multiplex PCR; in TCRdb, only in-frame clones are kept and a portion is missing. The repertoire has about 29,000 clones, about 70% of them found once; the top ten carry around 55%. Sequenced material: PBMCs, taken after 24 months of ibrutinib treatment. The receptors originated from a human donor with chronic lymphocytic leukemia. Both conserved end residues are part of each CDR3. D genes are given only for firm matches. Not every row has a clone size; where given, it reads once, few, many or a size class.

clone size: once
D gene: TRBD1
J gene: TRBJ2-1
V gene: TRBV2
CDR3 protein: CASSAGTVFYNEQFF
CDR3 DNA: TGTGCCAGCAGCGCCGGGACAGTTTTTTACAATGAGCAGTTCTTC

clone size: .
D gene: .
J gene: TRBJ1-1
V gene: TRBV18
CDR3 protein: CASSPALQVEAFF
CDR3 DNA: TGTGCCAGCTCCCCCGCGCTGCAGGTTGAAGCTTTCTTT

clone size: .
D gene: .
J gene: TRBJ2-6
V gene: TRBV30
CDR3 protein: CAWSRAWSSLTF
CDR3 DNA: TGTGCCTGGAGTAGGGCTTGGTCCTCCCTGACTTTC

clone size: .
D gene: TRBD2
J gene: TRBJ2-7
V gene: TRBV29-1
CDR3 protein: CSVSSGGAGGQYF
CDR3 DNA: TGCAGCGTGTCTAGCGGGGGGGCCGGCGGGCAGTACTTC

clone size: once
D gene: .
J gene: TRBJ1-2
V gene: TRBV30
CDR3 protein: CAWSVERVEGYTF
CDR3 DNA: TGTGCCTGGAGTGTAGAGAGGGTGGAGGGCTACACCTTC

clone size: .
D gene: TRBD1
J gene: TRBJ2-7
V gene: TRBV6-8
CDR3 protein: CASTHRGGSYEQYF
CDR3 DNA: TGTGCCAGCACCCACAGGGGTGGTTCCTACGAGCAGTACTTC

clone size: .
D gene: .
J gene: TRBJ2-7
V gene: TRBV6-5
CDR3 protein: CASSESGVSEQYF
CDR3 DNA: TGTGCCAGCAGTGAGTCAGGGGTGAGCGAGCAGTACTTC

clone size: few
D gene: .
J gene: TRBJ1-1
V gene: TRBV9
CDR3 protein: CASSVGGYTEAFF
CDR3 DNA: TGTGCCAGCAGCGTAGGGGGGTACACTGAAGCTTTCTTT

clone size: .
D gene: .
J gene: TRBJ1-1
V gene: TRBV5-4
CDR3 protein: CASSLGQSEAFF
CDR3 DNA: TGTGCCAGCAGCTTGGGACAGTCTGAAGCTTTCTTT

clone size: .
D gene: TRBD2
J gene: TRBJ2-1
V gene: TRBV5-1
CDR3 protein: CASSWLGTGRRGAGEQFF
CDR3 DNA: TGCGCCAGCAGCTGGCTAGGTACAGGGCGGCGGGGGGCTGGTGAGCAGTTCTTC

clone size: .
D gene: TRBD1
J gene: TRBJ1-1
V gene: TRBV5-4
CDR3 protein: CASSMWTGKTVTEAFF
CDR3 DNA: TGTGCCAGCAGCATGTGGACAGGGAAAACGGTCACTGAAGCTTTCTTT

clone size: .
D gene: TRBD1
J gene: TRBJ1-2
V gene: TRBV30
CDR3 protein: CAWSWAGGEGYTF
CDR3 DNA: TGTGCCTGGAGTTGGGCAGGGGGCGAAGGCTACACCTTC

clone size: once
D gene: TRBD1
J gene: TRBJ2-7
V gene: TRBV11-2
CDR3 protein: CASSLDLRTGMPYEQYF
CDR3 DNA: TGTGCCAGCAGCTTAGATCTAAGGACAGGCATGCCATACGAGCAGTACTTC

clone size: .
D gene: TRBD1
J gene: TRBJ2-5
V gene: TRBV9
CDR3 protein: CASSATGVRETQYF
CDR3 DNA: TGTGCCAGCAGCGCGACAGGGGTTCGGGAGACCCAGTACTTC

clone size: .
D gene: .
J gene: TRBJ2-3
V gene: TRBV2
CDR3 protein: CASRMGWGLTDTQYF
CDR3 DNA: TGTGCCAGCAGGATGGGGTGGGGGCTCACAGATACGCAGTATTTT

clone size: .
D gene: .
J gene: TRBJ2-3
V gene: TRBV7-8
CDR3 protein: CASSFRDLTDTQYF
CDR3 DNA: TGTGCCAGCAGCTTCCGGGACCTCACAGATACGCAGTATTTT

clone size: .
D gene: .
J gene: TRBJ1-5
V gene: TRBV5-6
CDR3 protein: CASSTRVGQPQHF
CDR3 DNA: TGTGCCAGCAGCACCCGGGTTGGTCAGCCCCAGCATTTT

clone size: .
D gene: .
J gene: TRBJ2-7
V gene: TRBV28
CDR3 protein: CASSLSGVFYEQYF
CDR3 DNA: TGTGCCAGCAGTTTGTCAGGGGTCTTCTACGAGCAGTACTTC

clone size: once
D gene: TRBD1
J gene: TRBJ1-1
V gene: TRBV6-6
CDR3 protein: CASSSDRGTAFF
CDR3 DNA: TGTGCCAGCAGCTCCGACAGGGGTACGGCTTTCTTT

clone size: .
D gene: .
J gene: TRBJ1-3
V gene: TRBV5-1
CDR3 protein: CASSSLGLSSGNTIYF
CDR3 DNA: TGCGCCAGCAGCTCCTTGGGCCTGAGCTCTGGAAACACCATATATTTT

clone size: .
D gene: .
J gene: TRBJ2-3
V gene: TRBV6-5
CDR3 protein: CATARGTDTQYF
CDR3 DNA: TGTGCCACCGCCAGGGGAACCGATACGCAGTATTTT

clone size: .
D gene: .
J gene: TRBJ2-7
V gene: TRBV19
CDR3 protein: CASRGAQGEIDEQYF
CDR3 DNA: TGTGCCAGTAGGGGGGCGCAGGGTGAAATCGACGAGCAGTACTTC

clone size: .
D gene: TRBD1
J gene: TRBJ1-1
V gene: TRBV11-2
CDR3 protein: CASSARQGRDTEAFF
CDR3 DNA: TGTGCCAGCAGCGCACGACAGGGCCGGGACACTGAAGCTTTCTTT

clone size: .
D gene: TRBD1
J gene: TRBJ1-4
V gene: TRBV19
CDR3 protein: CASSPVGQGESNEKLFF
CDR3 DNA: TGTGCCAGTAGTCCTGTCGGACAGGGGGAGTCTAATGAAAAACTGTTTTTT

clone size: .
D gene: .
J gene: TRBJ1-4
V gene: TRBV27
CDR3 protein: CASSLFGTTNEKLFF
CDR3 DNA: TGTGCCAGCAGTTTATTTGGGACAACTAATGAAAAACTGTTTTTT

clone size: .
D gene: .
J gene: TRBJ1-4
V gene: TRBV5-4
CDR3 protein: CASSANREEKLFF
CDR3 DNA: TGTGCCAGCAGCGCCAACAGGGAGGAAAAACTGTTTTTT

clone size: .
D gene: .
J gene: TRBJ2-5
V gene: TRBV18
CDR3 protein: CASSPGQTKETQYF
CDR3 DNA: TGTGCCAGCTCACCAGGTCAAACTAAAGAGACCCAGTACTTC

clone size: .
D gene: TRBD2
J gene: TRBJ2-1
V gene: TRBV19
CDR3 protein: CASSLGPLTAGGLNEQFF
CDR3 DNA: TGTGCCAGTAGTTTGGGGCCTTTGACGGCGGGGGGGCTTAATGAGCAGTTCTTC

clone size: medium-sized
D gene: .
J gene: TRBJ1-5
V gene: TRBV7-2
CDR3 protein: CASSLFDDQPQHF
CDR3 DNA: TGTGCCAGCAGCTTATTTGACGATCAGCCCCAGCATTTT

clone size: .
D gene: .
J gene: TRBJ2-7
V gene: TRBV5-1
CDR3 protein: CASSYGGGDLGEQYF
CDR3 DNA: TGCGCCAGCAGCTACGGAGGCGGGGACCTGGGCGAGCAGTACTTC

clone size: .
D gene: .
J gene: TRBJ1-5
V gene: TRBV19
CDR3 protein: CASSIPAQPQHF
CDR3 DNA: TGTGCCAGTAGTATACCGGCGCAGCCCCAGCATTTT

clone size: few
D gene: .
J gene: TRBJ1-2
V gene: TRBV7-2
CDR3 protein: CASSADQSGGLPSLGYTF
CDR3 DNA: TGTGCCAGCAGCGCGGATCAGTCGGGGGGCCTGCCATCCCTCGGCTACACCTTC

clone size: .
D gene: TRBD1
J gene: TRBJ1-2
V gene: TRBV7-3
CDR3 protein: CASSPGTGSYGYTF
CDR3 DNA: TGTGCCAGCAGCCCAGGGACAGGCAGCTATGGCTACACCTTC

clone size: .
D gene: TRBD1
J gene: TRBJ2-7
V gene: TRBV11-1
CDR3 protein: CASSSTGDPYEQYF
CDR3 DNA: TGTGCCAGCAGCTCGACAGGGGATCCCTACGAGCAGTACTTC

clone size: once
D gene: TRBD2
J gene: TRBJ2-7
V gene: TRBV2
CDR3 protein: CASSLAGGPYEQYF
CDR3 DNA: TGTGCCAGCAGTCTAGCGGGGGGGCCCTACGAGCAGTACTTC

clone size: .
D gene: .
J gene: TRBJ1-4
V gene: TRBV4-1
CDR3 protein: CASSQVPGPGEKLFF
CDR3 DNA: TGCGCCAGCAGCCAAGTTCCGGGTCCCGGGGAAAAACTGTTTTTT

clone size: .
D gene: .
J gene: TRBJ2-7
V gene: TRBV25-1
CDR3 protein: CASSASYEQYF
CDR3 DNA: TGTGCCAGCAGTGCCTCCTACGAGCAGTACTTC